This T cell receptor beta chain was captured by sequencing in a study of OX40 agonist ivuxolimab in advanced cancers. As for the study in general: Three patients got partial responses; one had hepatocellular carcinoma and two had cutaneous melanoma.

Deletions cut 0 bases from V and 4 bases from J, with 10 bases between. CDR1 is LGHNA and CDR2 is YNFKEQ in the germline V gene. The CDR3 loop spans 15 amino acids. Notes on the study in general: Among the lowest peripheral clonal expansion occurred in 0.1-3.0 mg/kg partial responders.

Details on this clone: Its specificity is unknown.

TCRdb's copy holds only in-frame clones and misses some; the assay was immunoSEQ multiplex PCR. The sample has tens of thousands of clones, around four fifths seen once. Peripheral blood came from all dose cohorts at three timepoints. Source: CD4+ or CD8+ T cells sorted from blood, taken in a trial of the OX40 agonist ivuxolimab. This receptor was taken from an adult with an advanced solid tumor such as melanoma, head and neck, liver or kidney cancer. This chain connects TRBV4-2 to TRBJ1-3; tentative D call: TRBD1 (5 bases). The CDR3 is CASSQDRTTGNTIYF. As DNA, the CDR3 is TGTGCCAGCAGCCAAGATAGGACAACCGGAAACACCATATATTTT.